This is a list of T cell receptor beta chains from one sample in a study of T cells in Graves' hyperthyroidism and ophthalmopathy. TCRdb re-derived calls from the multiplex PCR reads in MiXCR, one entry per CDR3 protein. The repertoire has nearly 600,000 distinct CDR3 sequences, approximately 15% of them found once; the top ten carry less than 6%. Sequencing input: blood. The receptors derive from a young woman with Graves' hyperthyroidism that later progressed to Graves' ophthalmopathy. Each CDR3 is given with its conserved first and last residue. The order of the fields is clone size, D gene, J gene, V gene, CDR3 DNA, CDR3 protein. A D gene is named only where the DNA matches it firmly. Clone size, where shown, is once, few, many, or a class for clones that have expanded.

clone_size: many
d_call: TRBD1
j_call: TRBJ1-5
v_call: TRBV5-1
cdr3_nt: TGCGCCAGCAGCTGGGGGACAGGGGATCAGCCCCAGCATTTT
cdr3_aa: CASSWGTGDQPQHF

clone_size: NA
d_call: TRBD2
j_call: TRBJ2-1
v_call: TRBV19
cdr3_nt: TGTGCCAGTAGTCGTACTAGCGGGCCCTACAATGAGCAGTTCTTC
cdr3_aa: CASSRTSGPYNEQFF

clone_size: many
d_call: TRBD2
j_call: TRBJ2-7
v_call: TRBV12-3/TRBV12-4
cdr3_nt: TGTGCCAGCAGTTTCAATACCGGGGGGTGGCTTGAGCAGTACTTC
cdr3_aa: CASSFNTGGWLEQYF

clone_size: many
d_call: NA
j_call: TRBJ1-2
v_call: TRBV11-2
cdr3_nt: TGTGCCAGCAGCTTAGATGGACAATGGGGCTACACCTTC
cdr3_aa: CASSLDGQWGYTF

clone_size: many
d_call: TRBD2
j_call: TRBJ2-1
v_call: TRBV6-2/TRBV6-3
cdr3_nt: TGTGCCAGCAGTTCGACTCCCACTAGCGCCGAGCAGTTCTTC
cdr3_aa: CASSSTPTSAEQFF

clone_size: NA
d_call: NA
j_call: TRBJ2-1
v_call: TRBV12-3/TRBV12-4
cdr3_nt: TGTGCCAGCAGCCCATCTACTAGGGAACTAAATGAGCAGTTCTTC
cdr3_aa: CASSPSTRELNEQFF

clone_size: once
d_call: NA
j_call: TRBJ1-1
v_call: TRBV5-1
cdr3_nt: TGCGCCAGCGGACCGGGACATTACACTGAAGCTTCCTTT
cdr3_aa: CASGPGHYTEASF

clone_size: many
d_call: NA
j_call: TRBJ2-7
v_call: TRBV3-1
cdr3_nt: TGTGCCAGCCGCGACAAGAGTTCCTACGAGCAGTACTTC
cdr3_aa: CASRDKSSYEQYF

clone_size: many
d_call: NA
j_call: TRBJ1-5
v_call: TRBV5-1
cdr3_nt: TGCGCCAGCAGCTTGCCGGGCGCGGGTCAGCCCCAGCATTTT
cdr3_aa: CASSLPGAGQPQHF

clone_size: many
d_call: NA
j_call: TRBJ2-3
v_call: TRBV18
cdr3_nt: TGTGCCACCGCAGTAAGCGGGTCCCCAGATACGCAGTATTTT
cdr3_aa: CATAVSGSPDTQYF

clone_size: few
d_call: TRBD2
j_call: TRBJ2-7
v_call: TRBV9
cdr3_nt: TGTGCCAGCAGCGCCTCACCTACTAGCGGCCCGTGGCAGTACTTC
cdr3_aa: CASSASPTSGPWQYF

clone_size: NA
d_call: NA
j_call: TRBJ1-1
v_call: TRBV28
cdr3_nt: TGTGCCAGCAGTTTATGGCAGGGGCAATACACTGAAGCTTTCTTT
cdr3_aa: CASSLWQGQYTEAFF

clone_size: many
d_call: NA
j_call: TRBJ1-2
v_call: TRBV7-9
cdr3_nt: TGTGCCAGCGCTGACTCGGACGGGTATGGCTACACCTTC
cdr3_aa: CASADSDGYGYTF

clone_size: few
d_call: NA
j_call: TRBJ1-3
v_call: TRBV19
cdr3_nt: TGTGCCAGTACCCAGACAGGCGGCTCTGGAAACACCATATATTTT
cdr3_aa: CASTQTGGSGNTIYF

clone_size: many
d_call: NA
j_call: TRBJ1-3
v_call: TRBV20-1
cdr3_nt: TGCAGTGGCCGGCCGATCTCTGGAAACACCATATATTTT
cdr3_aa: CSGRPISGNTIYF

clone_size: many
d_call: NA
j_call: TRBJ1-2
v_call: TRBV3-1
cdr3_nt: TGTGCCAGCAGCCAAGATTGGCAGGGGCTAGATGGCTACACCTTC
cdr3_aa: CASSQDWQGLDGYTF

clone_size: many
d_call: TRBD2
j_call: TRBJ2-1
v_call: TRBV12-3/TRBV12-4
cdr3_nt: TGTGCCAGCAGTTCCGGCTCCCAGTACGGGACTAGCGGGGCCTCCTACAATGGGCAGTTCTTC
cdr3_aa: CASSSGSQYGTSGASYNGQFF

clone_size: NA
d_call: TRBD1
j_call: TRBJ1-1
v_call: TRBV20-1
cdr3_nt: TGCAGTGCTAGACATGACAGGGACACTGAAGCTTTCTTT
cdr3_aa: CSARHDRDTEAFF

clone_size: many
d_call: NA
j_call: TRBJ2-3
v_call: TRBV5-5
cdr3_nt: TGTGCCAGCAGCTCGGGACTGCTCACAGATACGCAGTATTTT
cdr3_aa: CASSSGLLTDTQYF

clone_size: many
d_call: TRBD1
j_call: TRBJ2-6
v_call: TRBV6-1
cdr3_nt: TGTGCCAGCAGTCCGAGACAGGGGGCTGGGGCCAACGTCCTGACTTTC
cdr3_aa: CASSPRQGAGANVLTF

clone_size: many
d_call: TRBD2
j_call: TRBJ2-2
v_call: TRBV19
cdr3_nt: TGTGCCAGTAGCTTAGCGGGAGTACTGACCGGGGAGCTGTTTTTT
cdr3_aa: CASSLAGVLTGELFF

clone_size: many
d_call: TRBD1
j_call: TRBJ1-4
v_call: TRBV2
cdr3_nt: TGTGCCAGCAAAAAGGACGGGACAGCGGGGGAAAAACTGTTTTTT
cdr3_aa: CASKKDGTAGEKLFF

clone_size: many
d_call: NA
j_call: TRBJ2-4
v_call: TRBV27
cdr3_nt: TGTGCCAGCAGTTTATTGGACGGCAGACTAGCCAAAAACATTCAGTACTTC
cdr3_aa: CASSLLDGRLAKNIQYF

clone_size: many
d_call: TRBD2
j_call: TRBJ2-3
v_call: TRBV5-6
cdr3_nt: TGTGCCAGCAGCTTGGCGGTGGGAGGGCCCTCTGCAGATACGCAGTATTTT
cdr3_aa: CASSLAVGGPSADTQYF

clone_size: few
d_call: NA
j_call: TRBJ1-3
v_call: TRBV30
cdr3_nt: TGTGCCTGGAGTGTACTGTGGCCAAGCTCTGGAAACACCATATATTTT
cdr3_aa: CAWSVLWPSSGNTIYF

clone_size: NA
d_call: TRBD1
j_call: TRBJ1-5
v_call: TRBV20-1
cdr3_nt: TGCAGGGCCGGGACAGGGGAGGATCAGCCCCAGCATTTT
cdr3_aa: CRAGTGEDQPQHF

clone_size: few
d_call: TRBD1
j_call: TRBJ2-2
v_call: TRBV9
cdr3_nt: TGTGCCAGCAGGAGACAGGGCTCTACCGGGGAGCTGTTTTTT
cdr3_aa: CASRRQGSTGELFF

clone_size: NA
d_call: TRBD1
j_call: TRBJ2-7
v_call: TRBV11-2
cdr3_nt: TGTGCCAGCAGCCGCTCCGGGACAGGGGGGATCGAGCAGTACTTC
cdr3_aa: CASSRSGTGGIEQYF

clone_size: many
d_call: NA
j_call: TRBJ1-3
v_call: TRBV7-2
cdr3_nt: TGTGCCAGCAGGTGGGACAACTCTGGAAACACCATATATTTT
cdr3_aa: CASRWDNSGNTIYF

clone_size: NA
d_call: TRBD1
j_call: TRBJ1-1
v_call: TRBV6-1
cdr3_nt: TGTGCCAGCAGTTACCCCGCCCCGGGACAGGGCAACACTGAAGCTTTCTTT
cdr3_aa: CASSYPAPGQGNTEAFF

clone_size: few
d_call: NA
j_call: TRBJ2-7
v_call: TRBV4-3
cdr3_nt: TGCGCCAGCAGCCAAGATGATAAGGGACTCTCCGAGCAGTACTTC
cdr3_aa: CASSQDDKGLSEQYF

clone_size: many
d_call: NA
j_call: TRBJ1-3
v_call: TRBV3-2
cdr3_nt: TGTGCCAGCAGCCAAGTACTGGCGAACTCTGGAAACACCATATATTTT
cdr3_aa: CASSQVLANSGNTIYF

clone_size: many
d_call: TRBD2
j_call: TRBJ2-3
v_call: TRBV5-1
cdr3_nt: TGCGCCAGCAGCTTCAGCGGGAGTATAACAGATACGCAGTATTTT
cdr3_aa: CASSFSGSITDTQYF

clone_size: many
d_call: NA
j_call: TRBJ2-7
v_call: TRBV11-3
cdr3_nt: TGTGCCAGCAGCCTTGAGAAAGGCTCCTACGAGCAGTACTTC
cdr3_aa: CASSLEKGSYEQYF

clone_size: few
d_call: TRBD2
j_call: TRBJ2-7
v_call: TRBV2
cdr3_nt: TGTGCCAGCGGGAAACTAGCGGGAGAGGGACACGAGCAGTACTTC
cdr3_aa: CASGKLAGEGHEQYF

clone_size: NA
d_call: NA
j_call: TRBJ1-5
v_call: TRBV3-1
cdr3_nt: TGTGCCAGCAGCCAAGATCGAGGAGGGGGAGGGAATCAGCCCCAGCATTTT
cdr3_aa: CASSQDRGGGGNQPQHF

clone_size: few
d_call: NA
j_call: TRBJ2-2
v_call: TRBV7-3
cdr3_nt: TGTGCCAGCAGCTTAACAGCTAGCGCTAACACCGGGGAGCTGTTTTTT
cdr3_aa: CASSLTASANTGELFF

clone_size: many
d_call: TRBD2
j_call: TRBJ2-7
v_call: TRBV6-2/TRBV6-3
cdr3_nt: TGTGCCAGCAGGTGGACTAGCGGGACCGAGCAGTACTTC
cdr3_aa: CASRWTSGTEQYF

clone_size: many
d_call: NA
j_call: TRBJ2-2
v_call: TRBV7-2
cdr3_nt: TGTGCCAGCAGCCTCAATCACAGGGTTTCCGGGGAGCTGTTTTTT
cdr3_aa: CASSLNHRVSGELFF

clone_size: many
d_call: TRBD2
j_call: TRBJ2-7
v_call: TRBV25-1
cdr3_nt: TGTGCCAGCTCCCTGGGGGAGGGAGACTACGAGCAGTACTTC
cdr3_aa: CASSLGEGDYEQYF

clone_size: many
d_call: NA
j_call: TRBJ1-2
v_call: TRBV28
cdr3_nt: TGTGCCAGCAGTTTCGGCCGGTATGGCTACACCTTC
cdr3_aa: CASSFGRYGYTF

clone_size: many
d_call: TRBD1
j_call: TRBJ2-5
v_call: TRBV7-9
cdr3_nt: TGTGCCAGCAGCTCCAGGGACAGGGGAGGGGAGACCCAGTACTTC
cdr3_aa: CASSSRDRGGETQYF

clone_size: NA
d_call: TRBD2
j_call: TRBJ2-7
v_call: TRBV5-1
cdr3_nt: TGCGCCAGCAGCCCACCTAGCGGGAGGGGAGAGCAGTACTTC
cdr3_aa: CASSPPSGRGEQYF

clone_size: few
d_call: TRBD1
j_call: TRBJ2-1
v_call: TRBV5-1
cdr3_nt: TGCGCCAGCAGCCCCTCAGACAGGGCCACTCCGTTCTTC
cdr3_aa: CASSPSDRATPFF

clone_size: many
d_call: NA
j_call: TRBJ1-4
v_call: TRBV7-9
cdr3_nt: TGTGCCAGCAGCTTACGGGGATTGGGTGAAAAACTGTTTTTT
cdr3_aa: CASSLRGLGEKLFF

clone_size: many
d_call: NA
j_call: TRBJ2-5
v_call: TRBV5-4
cdr3_nt: TGTGCCAGCAGCGAACCCAGCGGTTCCGGGACCCAGTACTTC
cdr3_aa: CASSEPSGSGTQYF